Listed here is a single T cell receptor beta chain. What it recognizes is unknown. Checkpoint therapy with ipilimumab 1 mg/kg began 14 to 28 days after transplant. The sample originates from a study of ipilimumab plus nivolumab after autologous stem cell transplantation. Study details: Median doses per patient: a few ipilimumab, under 10 nivolumab. Myeloma patients were high-risk transplant-naive or relapsed within 3 years of first autologous transplant. General study findings and limits: Authors suggest TCR repertoire, Treg phenotype and gut microbiota support further study.

The germline gives CDR1 SGHRS, CDR2 YFSETQ. Trimming left V 0 bases short and J 8 bases short, with 15 bases between. The CDR3 runs to 16 residues. The assay was immunoSEQ multiplex PCR, and TCRdb's table has in-frame clones only and misses some. The sample holds some 41,000 clones, about 91% seen once. The genes are TRBV5-1 and TRBJ1-6; the D gene is possibly TRBD1 (6 bases). This clonotype was obtained from a male donor with multiple myeloma. The specimen was PBMCs, collected in a trial of ipilimumab plus nivolumab as post-transplant consolidation. For the CDR3, the DNA is TGCGCCAGCAGCTTGGGAGAGGCTAGGGGGGATTCACCCCTCCACTTT. Residues: CASSLGEARGDSPLHF.